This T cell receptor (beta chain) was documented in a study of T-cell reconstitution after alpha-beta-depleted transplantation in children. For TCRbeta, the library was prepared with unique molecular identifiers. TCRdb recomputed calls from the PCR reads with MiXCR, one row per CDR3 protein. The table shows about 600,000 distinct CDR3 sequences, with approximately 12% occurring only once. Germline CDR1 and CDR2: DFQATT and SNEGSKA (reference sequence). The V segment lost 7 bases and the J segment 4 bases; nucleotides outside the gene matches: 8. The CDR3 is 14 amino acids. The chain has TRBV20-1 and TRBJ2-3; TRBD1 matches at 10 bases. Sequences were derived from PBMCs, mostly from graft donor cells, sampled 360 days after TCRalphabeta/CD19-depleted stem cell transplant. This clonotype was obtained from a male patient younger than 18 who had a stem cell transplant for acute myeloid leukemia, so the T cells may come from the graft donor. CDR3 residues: CSVAGQGFPDTQYF. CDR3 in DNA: TGCAGTGTTGCGGGACAGGGGTTTCCAGATACGCAGTATTTT.